One and the same sample provided the 2 T cell receptor beta chains below, sequenced in a study of cytomegalovirus exposure and HLA in healthy donors. The PCR ran on 60 Vbeta and 13 Jbeta primers. Some clones are missing from TCRdb's copy, which holds only in-frame ones; the method was immunoSEQ multiplex PCR. Its table lists approximately 47,000 clones. The sample comprised PBMCs. All receptors come from a male donor in good health and CMV-seronegative.

This rearrangement joins TRBV7-2 to TRBJ2-7, with a possible D match to TRBD2 (7 bases). The CDR3 has 16 residues. CDR1 is SGHTA and CDR2 is FQGNSA in the germline V gene. V gave up 5 bases and J gave up 2 bases, with 19 bases separating them. In DNA, the CDR3 is TGTGCCAGCAGCACCTGGGGGCGGGGGCTAACCTACGAGCAGTACTTC. It translates to CASSTWGRGLTYEQYF.

This chain links TRBV15 with TRBJ2-1; D gene uncertain. Germline-derived CDR1 and CDR2 are LNHNV and YYDKDF (reference sequence). V lost 5 bases and J lost 9, with 11 bases in between. The CDR3 loop spans 12 amino acids. The CDR3 region is CATSPIAGEQFF. CDR3 DNA: TGTGCCACCAGCCCGATAGCTGGTGAGCAGTTCTTC.